This T cell receptor (beta chain) is from a study of OX40 agonist ivuxolimab in advanced cancers. Study-level findings and limits: Individuals who were partial responders at 0.1-3.0 mg/kg had clonal expansion that ranked among the lowest.

Turning to this clone: Its antigen is unknown. The sample carries other DNA sequences with the same CDR3.

V was pared by 0 bases and J by 2 bases, with 12 bases between. Germline lookup yields CDR1 SGDLS and CDR2 YYNGEE. The CDR3 spans 15 residues. TCRdb keeps only in-frame clones here, not all; method: immunoSEQ multiplex PCR. The table has roughly 62,000 clones, around 83% seen once; the top ten hold 2.4%. This receptor was identified in an adult with an advanced solid tumor such as melanoma, head and neck, liver or kidney cancer. This chain uses TRBV9 with TRBJ2-7; possible D gene TRBD2, 5 bases. Sequenced here: CD4+ or CD8+ T cells sorted from blood, sampled in a trial of the OX40 agonist ivuxolimab. The CDR3 sequence is CASSVDPGSTYEQYF. Here the CDR3 DNA reads TGTGCCAGCAGCGTAGACCCTGGGAGCACCTACGAGCAGTACTTC.